The 10 T cell receptor beta chains below all came from one sample that was sequenced in a study of CD8+ T cells in alopecia areata. The authors extracted RNA and reverse transcribed it into cDNA as the sequencing template. Produced via immunoSEQ multiplex PCR; TCRdb's table is partial and in-frame only. The sample consists of about 70,000 clones, more than 40% of them appearing once. Sequenced here: CD8+ T cells sorted from blood, sampled at week 0. The receptors stem from a human donor with alopecia areata.

This rearrangement joins TRBV27 to TRBJ2-7; D perhaps matches TRBD2 (7 bases). Germline V gene sequence: CDR1 MNHEY, CDR2 SMNVEV (reference sequence). This CDR3 comprises 17 residues. Between the trimmed V and J ends, which lost 6 bases and 4 bases, there was a span of 25 bases. The chain's CDR3 is CASSPLSGGPPRYEQYF. CDR3 DNA: TGTGCCAGCAGCCCCCTATCCGGGGGGCCTCCCAGGTACGAGCAGTACTTC.

This clone has more than one count but fewer than ten. V is TRBV29-1 and J is TRBJ1-1; possible D gene TRBD1, 5 bases. The V end was cut by 3 bases, the J end by 4 bases, with 9 bases between. CDR1 and CDR2 from the germline V gene are SQVTM and ANQGSEA. There are 12 residues in the CDR3. Here the CDR3 DNA reads TGCAGCGTTGAGGGGGAGGGCACTGAAGCTTTCTTT. It codes for CSVEGEGTEAFF.

The rearrangement uses TRBV13 and TRBJ2-7; D is possibly TRBD1 (6 bases). V shed 2 bases and J shed 2 bases, with 16 bases lying between them. Germline V gives CDR1 PRHDT, CDR2 FYEKMQ (reference sequence). The CDR3 extends over 16 amino acids. The CDR3 DNA reads TGTGCCAGCAGCTTAAGTACAGGCAGGGACACCTACGAGCAGTACTTC. It specifies CASSLSTGRDTYEQYF.

This chain joins TRBV19 and TRBJ2-1; 7 bases match TRBD2. CDR1 is LNHDA, CDR2 SQIVND, per germline (reference sequence). With 4 bases clipped from V and 4 bases from J, the junction kept 1 base outside the gene matches. This CDR3 spans 13 amino acids. The CDR3 loop is CASSTSGYNEQFF. CDR3 nucleotide sequence: TGTGCCAGTAGTACTAGCGGTTACAATGAGCAGTTCTTC.

The J gene is TRBJ2-2, the V gene TRBV2; D is perhaps TRBD1 or TRBD2 (5 bases each). Germline CDR1 reads SNHLY; CDR2 reads FYNNEI. V gave up 6 bases and J gave up 8 bases, with 10 bases separating them. The length of the CDR3 is 12 residues. In nucleotides, the CDR3 is TGTGCCAGCAGGGAGGCAGGGGGGGAGCTGTTTTTT. It translates to CASREAGGELFF.

This rearrangement joins TRBV27 to TRBJ2-1; D gene uncertain. CDR1 is MNHEY, CDR2 SMNVEV, per germline (reference sequence). The CDR3 runs to 15 residues. V was cut by 2 bases and J by 4 bases, with 12 bases left in between. Here the CDR3 reads CASSLAPARYNEQFF. In DNA form, the CDR3 reads TGTGCCAGCAGTTTAGCTCCCGCTCGTTACAATGAGCAGTTCTTC.

The genes are TRBV6-6 and TRBJ2-1, with 8 bases that match TRBD2. The ends lost 5 bases at V and 6 bases at J; junction bases unmatched: 6. Germline V gives CDR1 MNHNY, CDR2 SVGAGI (reference sequence). CDR3 length equals 14 residues. The CDR3 loop reads CASSVSGGPNEQFF. The CDR3, as DNA: TGTGCCAGCAGTGTCTCGGGGGGGCCCAATGAGCAGTTCTTC.

This chain links TRBV10-3 with TRBJ2-7; TRBD1 agrees at 8 bases. Germline trimming cut 3 bases from V and 6 bases from J; bases unmatched to any gene: 10. Per the germline V gene, CDR1 is ENHRY and CDR2 is SYGVKD. This CDR3 comprises 15 residues. The CDR3 nucleotides are TGTGCCATCAGTGAACCGGGGCAGGGGGCACTCGAGCAGTACTTC. Residues: CAISEPGQGALEQYF.

The chain carries TRBV2 and TRBJ2-1; tentative D call: TRBD2 (5 bases). V was shortened by 6 bases and J by 2 bases, with 14 bases between the two germline ends. Germline CDR1 is SNHLY and CDR2 is FYNNEI. There are 15 residues in the CDR3. CDR3 bases: TGTGCCAGCAGCGCCAGCGGAATACCCTACAATGAGCAGTTCTTC. It specifies CASSASGIPYNEQFF.

There are a few counts of this clone. Here the CDR3 reads CASSLSPGRAPNTGELFF. DNA of the CDR3: TGTGCCAGCAGCCTATCCCCCGGTCGAGCCCCGAACACCGGGGAGCTGTTTTTT. V and J are TRBV28 and TRBJ2-2; D is ambiguous. Germline V lookup: CDR1 MDHEN, CDR2 SYDVKM. Trimming left V 6 bases short and J 0 bases short, with 20 bases between. This CDR3 spans 18 amino acids.